These T cell receptor beta chains were read from a single sample in a study of T cells in Graves' hyperthyroidism and ophthalmopathy. One entry per CDR3 protein results from TCRdb running MiXCR on the multiplex PCR reads. The profile shows nearly 600,000 distinct CDR3 sequences, approximately 14% of them singletons. The sample taken for sequencing was blood. Receptors were obtained from a woman aged 18-35 years with Graves' ophthalmopathy. Both conserved end residues are part of each CDR3. D genes are given only for firm matches. The size entry is marked missing in some rows and otherwise reads once, few, many or a size class.

TRBJ1-4	TRBD1	.	TRBV18	TGTGCCAGCTCATCCGGGACAGGGGGCCCCCTTCGTCTTCATGAAAAACTGTTTTTT	CASSSGTGGPLRLHEKLFF
TRBJ1-5	.	.	TRBV6-2/TRBV6-3	TGTGCCAGCAGTTACCCCTTTACAGGGTCCGGCCAGCATTTT	CASSYPFTGSGQHF
TRBJ1-1	TRBD1	few	TRBV10-3	TGTGCCATCAGGAGACAGGGGGACACTGAAGCTTTCTTT	CAIRRQGDTEAFF
TRBJ2-1	.	many	TRBV3-1	TGTGCCAGCAGCCAAGCTGAGCGGGATGAGCAGTTCTTC	CASSQAERDEQFF
TRBJ2-1	.	many	TRBV12-3/TRBV12-4	TGTGCCAGCAGTCAGGGGTCTCACTCCTACAATGAGCAGTTCTTC	CASSQGSHSYNEQFF
TRBJ1-1	TRBD1	many	TRBV6-1	TGTGCCAGCCGCACAGGGGATCGGAACACTGAAGCTTTCTTT	CASRTGDRNTEAFF
TRBJ1-1	TRBD1	.	TRBV9	TGTGCCAGCAGCGGCCCGGGGACAGGGGGCACTGAAGCTTTCTTT	CASSGPGTGGTEAFF
TRBJ2-5	.	.	TRBV24-1	TGTGCCGAGAGTACGCAAGAGACCCAGTACTTC	CAESTQETQYF
TRBJ1-6	.	few	TRBV28	TGTGCCAGCAGTACCTCGAACTCCCTCCACTTT	CASSTSNSLHF
TRBJ1-5	.	few	TRBV11-1	TGTGCCAGCAGCTTAGATGAAAATCAGCCCCAGCATTTT	CASSLDENQPQHF
TRBJ2-7	TRBD2	many	TRBV2	TGTGCCAGCAGTAAAGAAGCGGGAGGCCCCTACGAGCAGTACTTC	CASSKEAGGPYEQYF
TRBJ2-5	TRBD2	many	TRBV5-4	TGTGCCATCAAAGGGACTAGCGGGAGTTCGGGGGAGACCCAGTACTTC	CAIKGTSGSSGETQYF
TRBJ1-2	TRBD1	.	TRBV12-3/TRBV12-4	TGTGTCAGCAGTCCGGACAGGTCTCGCTGTACCTTC	CVSSPDRSRCTF
TRBJ2-2	TRBD2	few	TRBV7-8	TGTGCCAGCAGCCAGCGATCAGGGGTTATACTAGCGGGAGATTACACCGGGGAGCTGTTTTTT	CASSQRSGVILAGDYTGELFF
TRBJ1-2	.	.	TRBV29-1	TGCAGCGTCGATACATCTAGGTTTGGCTACACCTTC	CSVDTSRFGYTF
TRBJ2-1	TRBD2	.	TRBV2	TGTGCCAGCATGGGACTAGCGGGAGGGCCCGGTGAGCAGTTCTTC	CASMGLAGGPGEQFF
TRBJ2-5	.	many	TRBV7-9	TGTGCCAGCAAGGAGGAGATCCAAGAGACCCAGTACTTC	CASKEEIQETQYF
TRBJ2-1	TRBD2	few	TRBV20-1	TGCAGTGCTCCTCTAGCGGGCTCCTACAATGAGCAGTTCTTC	CSAPLAGSYNEQFF
TRBJ1-1	.	.	TRBV9	TGTGCCAGCAGCGTACCAGGGACCACTGAAGCTTTCTTT	CASSVPGTTEAFF
TRBJ1-5	.	many	TRBV12-3/TRBV12-4	TGTGCCAGCAGTTTAGGGGGGGGGTGGAATCAGCCCCAGCATTTT	CASSLGGGWNQPQHF
TRBJ2-3	.	many	TRBV6-5	TGTGCCAGCAGTTACGCAGGGGAAAGAGATACGCAGTATTTT	CASSYAGERDTQYF
TRBJ1-2	.	.	TRBV15	TGTGCCACCGGGACGACAGCCTACTATGGCTACACCTTC	CATGTTAYYGYTF
TRBJ2-4	.	few	TRBV28	TGTGCCAGCAGTTTTGGGAACATTCAGTACTTC	CASSFGNIQYF
TRBJ1-3	.	.	TRBV6-6	TGTGCCAGCAGTTACTCGAAAAGGCTGAGCTCTGGAAACACCATATATTTT	CASSYSKRLSSGNTIYF
TRBJ2-7	.	many	TRBV20-1	TGCAGTGCTAGCAGCTCCTCCTACGAGCAGTACTTC	CSASSSSYEQYF
TRBJ2-1	TRBD2	.	TRBV5-1	TGCGCCAGCAGCGTGAAGAGGGGACTAGCCCATTACAATGAGCAGTTCTTC	CASSVKRGLAHYNEQFF
TRBJ1-5	TRBD1	many	TRBV28	TGTGCCACCGAAGGGACAGGGGCCTTCAATCAGCCCCAGCATTTT	CATEGTGAFNQPQHF